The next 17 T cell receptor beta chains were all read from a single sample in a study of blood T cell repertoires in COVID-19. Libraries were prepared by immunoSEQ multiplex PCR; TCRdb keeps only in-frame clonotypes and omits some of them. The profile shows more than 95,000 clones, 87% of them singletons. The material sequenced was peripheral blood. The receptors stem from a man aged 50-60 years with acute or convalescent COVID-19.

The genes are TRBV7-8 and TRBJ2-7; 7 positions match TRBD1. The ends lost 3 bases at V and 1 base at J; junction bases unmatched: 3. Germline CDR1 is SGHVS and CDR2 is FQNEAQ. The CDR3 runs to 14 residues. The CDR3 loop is CASSLDRQSYEQYF. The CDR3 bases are TGTGCCAGCAGCTTGGACAGGCAGTCCTACGAGCAGTACTTC.

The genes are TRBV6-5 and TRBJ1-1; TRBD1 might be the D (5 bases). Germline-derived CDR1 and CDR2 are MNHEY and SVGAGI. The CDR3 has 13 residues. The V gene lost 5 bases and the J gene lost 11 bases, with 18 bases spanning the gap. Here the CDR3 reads CASSRRDAQQAFF. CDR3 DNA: TGTGCCAGCAGTAGGCGGGACGCCCAGCAGGCTTTCTTT.

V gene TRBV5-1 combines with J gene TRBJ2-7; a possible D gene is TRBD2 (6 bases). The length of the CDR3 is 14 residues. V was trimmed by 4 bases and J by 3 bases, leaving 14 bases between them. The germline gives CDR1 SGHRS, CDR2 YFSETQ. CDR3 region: CASSPGTSHYEQYF. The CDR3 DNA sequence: TGCGCCAGCAGCCCAGGGACTTCCCACTACGAGCAGTACTTC. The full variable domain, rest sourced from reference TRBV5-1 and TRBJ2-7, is KAGVTQTPRYLIKTRGQQVTLSCSPISGHRSVSWYQQTPGQGLQFLFEYFSETQRNKGNFPGRFSGRQFSNSRSEMNVSTLELGDSALYLCASSPGTSHYEQYFGPGTRLTVT.

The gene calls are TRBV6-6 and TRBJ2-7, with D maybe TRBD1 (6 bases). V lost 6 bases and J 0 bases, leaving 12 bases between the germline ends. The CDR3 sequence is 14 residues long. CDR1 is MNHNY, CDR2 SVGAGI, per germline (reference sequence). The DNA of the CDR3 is TGTGCCAGCAGAAAACAGGGAAGCTCCTACGAGCAGTACTTC. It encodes CASRKQGSSYEQYF.

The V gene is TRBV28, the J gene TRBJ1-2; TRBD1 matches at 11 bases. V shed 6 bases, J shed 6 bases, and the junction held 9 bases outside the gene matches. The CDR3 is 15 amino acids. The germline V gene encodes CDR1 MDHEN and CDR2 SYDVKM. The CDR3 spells CASSPLGQGVDGYTF. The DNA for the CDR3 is TGTGCCAGCAGCCCGCTGGGACAGGGGGTTGATGGCTACACCTTC.

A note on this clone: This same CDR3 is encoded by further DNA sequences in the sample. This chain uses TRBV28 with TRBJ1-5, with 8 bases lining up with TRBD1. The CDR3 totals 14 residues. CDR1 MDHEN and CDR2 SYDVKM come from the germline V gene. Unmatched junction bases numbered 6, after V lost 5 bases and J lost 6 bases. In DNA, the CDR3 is TGTGCCAGCAGTGAAGGACAGGGAGGTCAGCCCCAGCATTTT. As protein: CASSEGQGGQPQHF. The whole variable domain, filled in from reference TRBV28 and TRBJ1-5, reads DVKVTQSSRYLVKRTGEKVFLECVQDMDHENMFWYRQDPGLGLRLIYFSYDVKMKEKGDIPEGYSVSREKKERFSLILESASTNQTSMYLCASSEGQGGQPQHFGDGTRLSIL.

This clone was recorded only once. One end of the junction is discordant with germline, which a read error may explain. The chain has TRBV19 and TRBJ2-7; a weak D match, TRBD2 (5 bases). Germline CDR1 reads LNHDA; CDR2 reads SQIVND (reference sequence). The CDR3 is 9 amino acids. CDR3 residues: CASSIIGLF. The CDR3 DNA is TGTGCCAGTAGTATAATAGGACTCTTC.

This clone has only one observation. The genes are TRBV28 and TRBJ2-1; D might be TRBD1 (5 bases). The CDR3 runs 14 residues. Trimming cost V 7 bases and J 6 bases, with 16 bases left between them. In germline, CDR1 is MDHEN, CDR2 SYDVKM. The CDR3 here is CASTTRAGSNEQFF. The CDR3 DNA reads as TGTGCCAGCACCACTCGGGCAGGGTCCAATGAGCAGTTCTTC. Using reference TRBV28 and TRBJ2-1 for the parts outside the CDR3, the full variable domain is DVKVTQSSRYLVKRTGEKVFLECVQDMDHENMFWYRQDPGLGLRLIYFSYDVKMKEKGDIPEGYSVSREKKERFSLILESASTNQTSMYLCASTTRAGSNEQFFGPGTRLTVL.

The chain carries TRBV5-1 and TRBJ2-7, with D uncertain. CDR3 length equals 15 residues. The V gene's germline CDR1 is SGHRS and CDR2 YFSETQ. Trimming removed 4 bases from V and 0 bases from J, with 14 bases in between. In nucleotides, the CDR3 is TGCGCCAGCAGCGTCGGTCACCGTGGCTCCTACGAGCAGTACTTC. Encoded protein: CASSVGHRGSYEQYF.

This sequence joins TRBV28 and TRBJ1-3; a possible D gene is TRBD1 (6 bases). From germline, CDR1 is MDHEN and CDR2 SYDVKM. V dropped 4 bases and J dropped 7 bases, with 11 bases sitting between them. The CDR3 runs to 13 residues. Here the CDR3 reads CASSYDRFNTIYF. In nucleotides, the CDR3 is TGTGCCAGCAGTTACGACAGGTTTAACACCATATATTTT.

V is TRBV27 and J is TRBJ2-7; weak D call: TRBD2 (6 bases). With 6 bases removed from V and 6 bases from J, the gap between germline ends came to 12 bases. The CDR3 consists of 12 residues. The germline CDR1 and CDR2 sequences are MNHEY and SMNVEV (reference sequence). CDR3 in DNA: TGTGCCAGCAGAAATCAGGGACTCGAGCAGTACTTC. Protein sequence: CASRNQGLEQYF.

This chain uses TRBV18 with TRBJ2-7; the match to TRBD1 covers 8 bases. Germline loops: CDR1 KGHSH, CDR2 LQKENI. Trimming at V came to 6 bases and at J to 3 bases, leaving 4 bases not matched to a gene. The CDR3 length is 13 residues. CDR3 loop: CASSGQGFYEQYF. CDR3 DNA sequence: TGTGCCAGCTCCGGACAGGGTTTCTACGAGCAGTACTTC.

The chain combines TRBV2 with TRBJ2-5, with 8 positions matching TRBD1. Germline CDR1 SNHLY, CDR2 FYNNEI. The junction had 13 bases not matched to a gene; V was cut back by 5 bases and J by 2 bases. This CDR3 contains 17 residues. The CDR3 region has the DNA TGTGCCAGCAGTTCGGGGACAGGCCGGATAGAACAAGAGACCCAGTACTTC. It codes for CASSSGTGRIEQETQYF.

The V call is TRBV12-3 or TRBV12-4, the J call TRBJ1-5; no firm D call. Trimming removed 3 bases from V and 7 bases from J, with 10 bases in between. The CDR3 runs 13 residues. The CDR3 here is CASSLEGGQPQHF. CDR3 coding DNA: TGTGCCAGCAGTTTGGAAGGAGGGCAGCCCCAGCATTTT.

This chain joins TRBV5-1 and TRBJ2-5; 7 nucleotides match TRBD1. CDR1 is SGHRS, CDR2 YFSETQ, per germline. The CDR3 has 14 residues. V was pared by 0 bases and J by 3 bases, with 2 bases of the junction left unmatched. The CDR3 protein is CASSLATGEETQYF. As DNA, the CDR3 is TGCGCCAGCAGCTTGGCCACAGGGGAAGAGACCCAGTACTTC.

The CDR3 loop is CASSLVGEGNEQFF. In DNA, the CDR3 is TGTGCCAGCAGCTTGGTTGGGGAGGGCAATGAGCAGTTCTTC. This chain uses TRBV5-6 with TRBJ2-1; 7 nucleotides align to TRBD2. Trimming at V came to 0 bases and at J to 6 bases, leaving 3 bases not matched to a gene. This CDR3 region has 14 residues. Germline CDR1 SGHDT, CDR2 YYEEEE.

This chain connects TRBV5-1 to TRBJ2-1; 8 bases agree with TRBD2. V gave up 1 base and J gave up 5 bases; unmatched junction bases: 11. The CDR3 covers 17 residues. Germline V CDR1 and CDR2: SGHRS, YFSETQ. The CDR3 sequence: CASSLSVPGLDDNEQFF. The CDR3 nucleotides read TGCGCCAGCAGCTTGTCGGTTCCGGGACTAGACGACAATGAGCAGTTCTTC.